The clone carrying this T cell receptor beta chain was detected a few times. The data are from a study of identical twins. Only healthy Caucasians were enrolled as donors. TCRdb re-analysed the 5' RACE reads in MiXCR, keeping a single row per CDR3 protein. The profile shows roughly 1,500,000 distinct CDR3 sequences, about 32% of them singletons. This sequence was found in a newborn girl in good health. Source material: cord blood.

The CDR3 nucleotides are TGTGCCACCAGTGTGGCTAGCACAGATACGCAGTATTTT. Protein sequence: CATSVASTDTQYF. This chain connects TRBV24-1 to TRBJ2-3; no clear D. Germline V gene data show CDR1 as KGHDR and CDR2 as SFDVKD. With 5 bases removed from V and 0 bases from J, the gap between germline ends came to 5 bases. This CDR3 is 13 amino acids long.